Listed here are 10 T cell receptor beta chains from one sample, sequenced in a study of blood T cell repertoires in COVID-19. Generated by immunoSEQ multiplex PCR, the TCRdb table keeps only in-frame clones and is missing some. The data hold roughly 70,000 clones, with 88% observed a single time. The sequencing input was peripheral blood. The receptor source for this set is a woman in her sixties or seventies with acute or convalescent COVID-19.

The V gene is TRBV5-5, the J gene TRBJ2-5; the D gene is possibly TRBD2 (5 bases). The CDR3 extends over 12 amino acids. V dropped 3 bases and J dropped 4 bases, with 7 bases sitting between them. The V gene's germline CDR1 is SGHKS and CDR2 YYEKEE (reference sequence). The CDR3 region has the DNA TGTGCCAGCAGCTCGGGGTCAGAGACCCAGTACTTC. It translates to CASSSGSETQYF.

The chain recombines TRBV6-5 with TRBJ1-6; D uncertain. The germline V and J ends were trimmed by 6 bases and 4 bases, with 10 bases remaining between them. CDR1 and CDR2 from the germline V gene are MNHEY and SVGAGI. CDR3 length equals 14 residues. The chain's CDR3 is CASSLSPYNSPLHF. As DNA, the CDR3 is TGTGCCAGCAGCCTATCCCCTTATAATTCACCCCTCCACTTT.

The CDR3 region is CASRLYSVNNEQFF. The CDR3 bases are TGTGCCAGCCGCCTTTACTCGGTTAACAATGAGCAGTTCTTC. The rearrangement joins TRBV27 to TRBJ2-1; D is unclear. Germline lookup yields CDR1 MNHEY and CDR2 SMNVEV (reference sequence). With 8 bases removed from V and 5 bases from J, the gap between germline ends came to 16 bases. This CDR3 spans 14 amino acids.

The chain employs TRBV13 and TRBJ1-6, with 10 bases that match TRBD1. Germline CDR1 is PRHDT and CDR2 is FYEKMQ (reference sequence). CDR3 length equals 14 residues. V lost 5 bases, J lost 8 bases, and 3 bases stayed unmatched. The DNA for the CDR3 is TGTGCCAGCAGCGGGGGACAGGGGCATTCACCCCTCCACTTT. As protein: CASSGGQGHSPLHF.

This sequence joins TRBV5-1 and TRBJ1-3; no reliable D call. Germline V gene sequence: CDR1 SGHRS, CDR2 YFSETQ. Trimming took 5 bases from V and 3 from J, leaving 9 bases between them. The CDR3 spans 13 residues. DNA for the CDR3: TGCGCCAGCAGGAGGGAGGATGGAAACACCATATATTTT. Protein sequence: CASRREDGNTIYF.

The CDR3 loop reads CASSLVERGGASDGYGYTF. Here the CDR3 DNA reads TGTGCCAGCAGCTTGGTTGAGAGAGGGGGGGCCTCGGACGGCTATGGCTACACCTTC. This rearrangement joins TRBV7-2 to TRBJ1-2; the D gene is possibly TRBD1 (6 bases). The V and J ends lost 3 bases and 4 bases respectively, with 27 bases between them. The CDR3 covers 19 residues. The V gene's germline CDR1 is SGHTA and CDR2 FQGNSA.

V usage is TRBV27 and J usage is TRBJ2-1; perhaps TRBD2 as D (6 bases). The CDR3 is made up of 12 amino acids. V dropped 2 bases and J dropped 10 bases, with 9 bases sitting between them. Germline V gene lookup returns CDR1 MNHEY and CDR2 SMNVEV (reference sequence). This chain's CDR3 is CASSLGGREQFF. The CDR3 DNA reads TGTGCCAGCAGTTTAGGAGGGAGGGAGCAGTTCTTC.

CDR3 residues: CASSQVLASEQYF. The CDR3 nucleotides read TGTGCCAGCAGCCAGGTACTAGCTTCCGAGCAGTACTTC. V is TRBV3-1 (or the pseudogene TRBV3-2) and J is TRBJ2-7, with D possibly matching TRBD2 (6 bases). In germline, CDR1 is LGHDT, CDR2 YNNKEL (reference sequence). V was trimmed by 3 bases and J by 6 bases, leaving 12 bases between them. The length of the CDR3 is 13 residues.

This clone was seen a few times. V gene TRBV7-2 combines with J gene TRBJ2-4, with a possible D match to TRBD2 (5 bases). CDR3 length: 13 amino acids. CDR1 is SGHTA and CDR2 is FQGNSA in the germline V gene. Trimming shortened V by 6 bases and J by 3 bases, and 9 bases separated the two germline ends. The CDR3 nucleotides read TGTGCCAGCAGGGGAGTGGACAAAAACATTCAGTACTTC. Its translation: CASRGVDKNIQYF.

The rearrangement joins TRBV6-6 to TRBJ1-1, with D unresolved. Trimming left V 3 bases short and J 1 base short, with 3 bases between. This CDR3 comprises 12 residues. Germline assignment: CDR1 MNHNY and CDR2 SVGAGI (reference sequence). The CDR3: CASSYRNTEAFF. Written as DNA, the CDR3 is TGTGCCAGCAGTTATCGGAACACTGAAGCTTTCTTT.